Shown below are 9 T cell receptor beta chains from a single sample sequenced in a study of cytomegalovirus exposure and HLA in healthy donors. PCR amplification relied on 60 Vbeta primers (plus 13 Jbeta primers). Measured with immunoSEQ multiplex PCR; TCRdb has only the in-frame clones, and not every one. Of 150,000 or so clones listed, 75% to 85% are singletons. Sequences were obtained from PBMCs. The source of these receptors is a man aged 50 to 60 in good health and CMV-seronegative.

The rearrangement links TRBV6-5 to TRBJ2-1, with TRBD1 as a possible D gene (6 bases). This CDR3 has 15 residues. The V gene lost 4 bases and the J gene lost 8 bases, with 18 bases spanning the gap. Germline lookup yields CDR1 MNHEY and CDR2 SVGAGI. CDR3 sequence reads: CASSLTTQGRHEQFF. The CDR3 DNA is TGTGCCAGCAGTTTAACGACACAGGGTAGGCATGAGCAGTTCTTC.

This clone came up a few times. CDR3 DNA sequence: TGTGCCAGCAGTTACCGGACTAGCGCGGAGGGGGAGACCCAGTACTTC. As protein: CASSYRTSAEGETQYF. The chain is built from TRBV6-6 and TRBJ2-5; 9 bases agree with TRBD2. V lost 2 bases and J lost 5; bases outside the gene matches: 9. Germline CDR1 and CDR2: MNHNY and SVGAGI (reference sequence). CDR3 length: 16 amino acids.

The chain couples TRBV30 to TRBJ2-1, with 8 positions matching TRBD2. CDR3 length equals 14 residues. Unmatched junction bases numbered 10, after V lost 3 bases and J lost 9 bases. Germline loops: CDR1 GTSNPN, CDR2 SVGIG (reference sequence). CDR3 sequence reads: CAWRLAATRGEQFF. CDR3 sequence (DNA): TGTGCCTGGAGACTAGCGGCAACTAGGGGTGAGCAGTTCTTC.

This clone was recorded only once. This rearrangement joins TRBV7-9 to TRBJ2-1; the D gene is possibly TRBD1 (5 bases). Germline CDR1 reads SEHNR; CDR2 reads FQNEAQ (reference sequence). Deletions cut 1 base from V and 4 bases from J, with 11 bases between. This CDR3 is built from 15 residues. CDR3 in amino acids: CASSLGGQIYNEQFF. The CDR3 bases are TGTGCCAGCAGCTTAGGCGGACAAATTTACAATGAGCAGTTCTTC.

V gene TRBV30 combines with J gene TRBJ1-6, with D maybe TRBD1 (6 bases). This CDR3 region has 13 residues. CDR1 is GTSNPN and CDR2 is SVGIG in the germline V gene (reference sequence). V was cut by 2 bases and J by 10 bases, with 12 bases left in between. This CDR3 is CAWSRPGVSPLHF. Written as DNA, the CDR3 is TGTGCCTGGAGTCGGCCAGGGGTCTCACCCCTCCACTTT.

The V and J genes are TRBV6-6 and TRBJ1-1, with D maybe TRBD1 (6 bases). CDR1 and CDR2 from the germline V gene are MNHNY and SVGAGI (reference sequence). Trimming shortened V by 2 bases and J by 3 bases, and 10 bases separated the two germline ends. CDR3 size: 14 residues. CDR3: CASSYKGGDTEAFF. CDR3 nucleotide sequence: TGTGCCAGCAGTTACAAAGGGGGTGACACTGAAGCTTTCTTT.

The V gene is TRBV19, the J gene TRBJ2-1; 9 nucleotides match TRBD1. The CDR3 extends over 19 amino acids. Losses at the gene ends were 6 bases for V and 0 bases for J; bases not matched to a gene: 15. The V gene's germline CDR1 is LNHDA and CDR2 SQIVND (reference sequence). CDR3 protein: CASRTAGQGRGSSYNEQFF. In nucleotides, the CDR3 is TGTGCCAGTAGGACCGCGGGACAGGGTAGGGGAAGCTCCTACAATGAGCAGTTCTTC.

The CDR3 DNA sequence: TGTGCCAGCAGCGGCCTCTTTAGCTCCTACAATGAGCAGTTCTTC. It codes for CASSGLFSSYNEQFF. The chain is built from TRBV9 and TRBJ2-1; D gene unclear. This CDR3 is 15 amino acids long. CDR1 is SGDLS and CDR2 is YYNGEE in the germline V gene. Trimming took 3 bases from V and 0 from J, leaving 10 bases between them. The variable domain in full, with the rest retrieved from reference TRBV9 and TRBJ2-1, is DSGVTQTPKHLITATGQRVTLRCSPRSGDLSVYWYQQSLDQGLQFLIQYYNGEERAKGNILERFSAQQFPDLHSELNLSSLELGDSALYFCASSGLFSSYNEQFFGPGTRLTVL.

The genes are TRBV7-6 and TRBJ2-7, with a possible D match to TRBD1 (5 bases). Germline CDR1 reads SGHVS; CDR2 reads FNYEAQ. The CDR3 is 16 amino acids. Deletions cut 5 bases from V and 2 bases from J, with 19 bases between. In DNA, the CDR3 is TGTGCCAGCAGCCTAATTTCCCCCGGCAGGGCCTACGAGCAGTACTTC. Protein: CASSLISPGRAYEQYF.